This T cell receptor (beta chain) was captured in a study of radiotherapy plus CTLA-4 blockade in lung cancer. Study-level information: Disease control reached less than 40%, with objective responses in roughly 17%.

TCRdb keeps only in-frame clones here, not all; method: immunoSEQ multiplex PCR. The sample consists of some 37,000 clones, approximately 77% of them appearing once. Findings of the study overall: Early clone dynamics of blood T cells, plus interferon-beta, reportedly predicted response best. Researchers report tumor-derived TCR clones expanding in blood after radiotherapy plus ipilimumab.

CDR3 length: 10 amino acids. V lost 8 bases to trimming and J lost 10 bases, with 11 bases between them. From germline, CDR1 is MNHEY and CDR2 SVGAGI. Receiving focal radiation plus CTLA-4 blockade with ipilimumab were patients who had chemo-refractory metastatic non-small-cell lung cancer. As concerns this clone: The antigen is not known.

This sequence originates from a human donor with non-small cell lung cancer who had stable disease on radiotherapy plus ipilimumab. Sequencing was performed on peripheral blood, taken from a patient treated with radiotherapy plus ipilimumab. The chain joins TRBV6-5 to TRBJ1-1, with D possibly TRBD1 on 6 matching bases. CDR3 residues: CASGRGAAFF. In nucleotides, the CDR3 is TGTGCCAGCGGGAGGGGGGCAGCTTTCTTT.